The present T cell receptor beta chain was sequenced within a study of cytomegalovirus exposure and HLA in healthy donors. Overall study context: The same platform was used for the roughly 120 validation repertoires as for the roughly 670 first-cohort repertoires, as reported in a later analysis. Overall study findings and caveats: CMV antigen specificity was confirmed in vitro for a few CMV-associated chains. TCR sequences were mostly rare, though some public TCRs occurred in many donors. The investigators catalogued some 150 TCR beta chains as cytomegalovirus-associated.

Germline CDR1 and CDR2: MNHEY and SVGAGI. V was pared by 0 bases and J by 1 base, with 9 bases between. The CDR3 sequence is 15 residues long. The repertoire was sequenced with immunoSEQ multiplex PCR; TCRdb's copy has only in-frame clones and lacks some. The data hold roughly 250,000 clones, with around 86% observed a single time. This clone came up once. Its antigen remains unknown. Specimen: PBMCs. The chain combines TRBV6-5 with TRBJ1-2; D is undetermined. This receptor was identified in a woman in her 30s in good health and CMV-seropositive. CDR3 DNA: TGTGCCAGCAGTTACTCGATCTACAGTAACTATGGCTACACCTTC. It translates to CASSYSIYSNYGYTF.